This T cell receptor beta chain was recorded in a study of shared clonotypes between healthy human individuals. V dropped 5 bases and J dropped 3 bases, with 11 bases sitting between them. CDR3 length equals 14 residues. Germline V gene data show CDR1 as SEHNR and CDR2 as FQNEAQ (reference sequence). The naive CD8 population came from CD45RO-negative cells selected for CCR7, without terminally differentiated effector memory CD45RA+ cells. Clones were read by immunoSEQ multiplex PCR, and TCRdb kept only the in-frame ones, dropping some. The sample has more than 2 million clones, about 94% seen once. V is TRBV7-9 and J is TRBJ2-1, with D possibly TRBD1 on 6 matching bases. Sequenced input: naive CD8+ T cells sorted from blood. This TCR was recovered from a man aged 18 to 30 in good health. Written as DNA, the CDR3 is TGTGCCAGCAGCGGGACATCGGTCTACAATGAGCAGTTCTTC. Protein: CASSGTSVYNEQFF.